The 15 T cell receptor beta chains below all came from one sample that was sequenced in a study of early T cells in non-severe SARS-CoV-2 infection. MiXCR was run by TCRdb on the 5' RACE reads, yielding one entry per CDR3 protein. The sample lists 55,000 to 75,000 distinct CDR3 sequences, 9.5% to 15% occurring once. Sequencing was performed on whole blood. These receptor sequences come from an adult who was a healthcare worker with PCR-confirmed SARS-CoV-2 infection or an uninfected control (not recorded which).

V and J are TRBV19 and TRBJ2-1; 7 positions agree with TRBD1. This CDR3 spans 16 amino acids. Unmatched junction bases numbered 14, after V lost 7 bases and J lost 5 bases. Germline CDR1 and CDR2: LNHDA and SQIVND (reference sequence). Here the CDR3 DNA reads TGTGCCAGTAAAGGTGATAACAGGGGCCGAAACAATGAGCAGTTCTTC. Residues: CASKGDNRGRNNEQFF. The full variable domain, in which reference TRBV19 and TRBJ2-1 provide the parts outside the CDR3, is DGGITQSPKYLFRKEGQNVTLSCEQNLNHDAMYWYRQDPGQGLRLIYYSQIVNDFQKGDIAEGYSVSREKKESFPLTVTSAQKNPTAFYLCASKGDNRGRNNEQFFGPGTRLTVL.

In this sample, this clonotype turned up many times. The CDR3 protein is CASRAGTIDTDTQYF. CDR3 bases: TGTGCCAGCAGAGCCGGGACGATTGACACAGATACGCAGTATTTT. The V gene is TRBV6-4, the J gene TRBJ2-3; possibly TRBD1 or TRBD2 for D (5 bases each). Trimming removed 6 bases at V and 2 bases at J, with 15 bases between. Germline CDR1 is MRHNA and CDR2 is SNTAGT. The CDR3 runs to 15 residues.

The table lists this clonotype with a few counts. The V and J genes are TRBV28 and TRBJ2-7; TRBD1 or TRBD2 may be the D gene (7 bases each). Germline CDR1 reads MDHEN; CDR2 reads SYDVKM. This CDR3 region has 14 residues. V was pared by 4 bases and J by 7 bases, with 17 bases between. The CDR3, as DNA: TGTGCCAGCAGTTCCCGGGGAGGGGGCTTTGAGCAGTACTTC. Translating gives CASSSRGGGFEQYF.

This clonotype came up a few times. The rearrangement uses TRBV2 and TRBJ2-6; 7 bases match TRBD1. CDR1 is SNHLY, CDR2 FYNNEI, per germline. This CDR3 is built from 13 residues. Germline trimming cut 9 bases from V and 4 bases from J; bases unmatched to any gene: 3. The CDR3, as DNA: TGTGCCAGACAGGGGACCGGGGCCAACGTCCTGACTTTC. It yields the protein CARQGTGANVLTF.

This clonotype was found many times. V and J are TRBV7-9 and TRBJ1-1; 8 bases are a match to TRBD1. Trimming took 7 bases from V and 4 from J; bases not matched to a gene: 11. This CDR3 contains 15 residues. The germline gives CDR1 SEHNR, CDR2 FQNEAQ (reference sequence). The CDR3 region has the DNA TGTGCCAGCAACTTGCTGACAGGGGTCCCCACTGAAGCTTTCTTT. It specifies CASNLLTGVPTEAFF. The full variable domain, in which reference TRBV7-9 and TRBJ1-1 provide the parts outside the CDR3, is DTGVSQNPRHKITKRGQNVTFRCDPISEHNRLYWYRQTLGQGPEFLTYFQNEAQLEKSRLLSDRFSAERPKGSFSTLEIQRTEQGDSAMYLCASNLLTGVPTEAFFGQGTRLTVV.

This clonotype has a count of ten or more. This rearrangement joins TRBV7-3 to TRBJ2-7; TRBD1 matches 8 bases. V lost 0 bases to trimming and J lost 5 bases; unmatched junction nucleotides: 3. The germline CDR1 and CDR2 sequences are SGHTA and FQGTGA. This CDR3 is built from 14 residues. The CDR3 coding sequence is TGTGCCAGCAGCTTAACGTCAGGGGGCAACGAGCAGTACTTC. It encodes CASSLTSGGNEQYF.

This clonotype was detected many times. The gene calls are TRBV7-6 and TRBJ1-1; 9 nucleotides match TRBD1. Germline CDR1 SGHVS, CDR2 FNYEAQ. Unmatched junction bases numbered 6, after V lost 4 bases and J lost 3 bases. This CDR3 has 15 amino acids. The CDR3 spells CASSSTGGIYTEAFF. DNA of the CDR3: TGTGCCAGCAGCTCTACAGGGGGCATATACACTGAAGCTTTCTTT.

This clonotype was observed at least ten times. V gene TRBV28 combines with J gene TRBJ2-7, with D hard to call. Trimming removed 2 bases at V and 0 bases at J, with 8 bases between. CDR1 is MDHEN, CDR2 SYDVKM, per germline. CDR3 length: 14 amino acids. The CDR3 DNA reads as TGTGCCAGCAGTTTAGACCTCGTCTCCTACGAGCAGTACTTC. Translation gives CASSLDLVSYEQYF.

The chain couples TRBV6-6 to TRBJ2-5; D is unresolved. Germline-derived CDR1 and CDR2 are MNHNY and SVGAGI (reference sequence). V was pared by 7 bases and J by 2 bases, with 11 bases between. The CDR3 is 13 amino acids. The CDR3 here is CASTRGFQETQYF. CDR3 nucleotides: TGTGCCAGCACCAGAGGATTTCAAGAGACCCAGTACTTC.

This clonotype was seen many times. The DNA for the CDR3 is TGTGCCAGCAGCTTAGGGACTAGCGGGAGGGGCGATGAGCAGTTCTTC. Amino acid sequence: CASSLGTSGRGDEQFF. The V call is TRBV7-3, the J call TRBJ2-1; TRBD2 matches at 16 bases. The CDR3 is made up of 16 amino acids. Germline V gene lookup returns CDR1 SGHTA and CDR2 FQGTGA. Trimming cost V 2 bases and J 8 bases; bases outside gene matches: 3. Complete variable domain (other parts from reference TRBV7-3 and TRBJ2-1): GAGVSQTPSNKVTEKGKYVELRCDPISGHTALYWYRQSLGQGPEFLIYFQGTGAADDSGLPNDRFFAVRPEGSVSTLKIQRTERGDSAVYLCASSLGTSGRGDEQFFGPGTRLTVL.

This clonotype showed up many times. The chain couples TRBV9 to TRBJ2-1; the D is unclear. This CDR3 is 13 amino acids long. V was pared by 1 base and J by 6 bases, with 8 bases between. Germline V gives CDR1 SGDLS, CDR2 YYNGEE. The CDR3 DNA sequence: TGTGCCAGCAGCGTAATATCCAGCAATGAGCAGTTCTTC. Translated, it gives CASSVISSNEQFF.

The chain is built from TRBV29-1 and TRBJ2-3, with 8 bases matching TRBD1. The CDR3 has 15 residues. Germline CDR1 reads SQVTM; CDR2 reads ANQGSEA. The CDR3 DNA is TGCGCCACTCAGGGGGCCCCTGCTAGCACAGATACGCAGTATTTT. This codes for CATQGAPASTDTQYF.

This clonotype showed up just a few times. The CDR3 coding sequence is TGTGCCAGCAGCTGGGACGGGACACCCACAGAAGGCTACACCTTC. This sequence encodes CASSWDGTPTEGYTF. This rearrangement joins TRBV11-2 to TRBJ1-2; D may be TRBD1 (6 bases). CDR1 is SGHAT, CDR2 FQNNGV, per germline. The ends were cut back, 4 bases at V and 8 bases at J, with 20 bases in the middle. This CDR3 spans 15 amino acids. Looking up the rest from reference TRBV11-2 and TRBJ1-2 gives the full variable domain: EAGVAQSPRYKIIEKRQSVAFWCNPISGHATLYWYQQILGQGPKLLIQFQNNGVVDDSQLPKDRFSAERLKGVDSTLKIQPAKLEDSAVYLCASSWDGTPTEGYTFGSGTRLTVV.

The sample holds a few counts of this clonotype. The chain carries TRBV7-2 and TRBJ2-1; the D is unclear. CDR3 size: 16 residues. The germline CDR1 and CDR2 sequences are SGHTA and FQGNSA. V was shortened by 3 bases and J by 5 bases, with 17 bases between the two germline ends. CDR3 amino acids: CASSFAPGRLNNEQFF. CDR3 bases: TGTGCCAGCAGCTTCGCGCCGGGCCGACTCAACAATGAGCAGTTCTTC.

Ten or more counts support this clonotype. This chain links TRBV21-1 with TRBJ2-1; no check of the table's D call, TRBD1, against the DNA was made. TRBV21-1 corresponds to a pseudogene. The CDR3 is made up of 17 amino acids. CDR3 residues: CASSKARTGWSYNEQFF. The CDR3 region has the DNA TGTGCCAGCAGCAAAGCGCGGACGGGATGGTCCTACAATGAGCAGTTCTTC.